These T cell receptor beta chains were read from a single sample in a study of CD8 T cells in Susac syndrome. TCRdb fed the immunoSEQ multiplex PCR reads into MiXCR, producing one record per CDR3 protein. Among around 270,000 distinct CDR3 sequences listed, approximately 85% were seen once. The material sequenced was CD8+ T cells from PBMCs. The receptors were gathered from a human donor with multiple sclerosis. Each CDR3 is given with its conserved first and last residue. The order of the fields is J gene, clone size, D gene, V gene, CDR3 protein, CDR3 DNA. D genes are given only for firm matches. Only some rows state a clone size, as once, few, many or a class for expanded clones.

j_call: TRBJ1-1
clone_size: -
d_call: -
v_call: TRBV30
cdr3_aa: CAWDGMNTEAFF
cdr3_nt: TGTGCCTGGGACGGCATGAACACTGAAGCTTTCTTT

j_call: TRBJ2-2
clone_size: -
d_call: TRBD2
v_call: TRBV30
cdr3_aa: CACDPGLALHPNTGELFF
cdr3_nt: TGTGCCTGCGATCCGGGACTAGCGCTACACCCGAACACCGGGGAGCTGTTTTTT

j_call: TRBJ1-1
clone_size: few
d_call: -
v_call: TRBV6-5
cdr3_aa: CASSYGPKNTEAFF
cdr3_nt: TGTGCCAGCAGTTACGGCCCGAAGAACACTGAAGCTTTCTTT

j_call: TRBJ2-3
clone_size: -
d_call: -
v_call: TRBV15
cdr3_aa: CATSSVRDSTDTQYF
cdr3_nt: TGTGCCACCAGCAGCGTCAGGGACAGCACAGATACGCAGTATTTT

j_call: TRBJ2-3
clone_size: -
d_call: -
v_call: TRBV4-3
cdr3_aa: CASSQDRDTQYF
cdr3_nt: TGCGCCAGCAGCCAAGATCGCGATACGCAGTATTTT

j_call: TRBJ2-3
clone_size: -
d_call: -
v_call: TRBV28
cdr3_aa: CASSFSSGPTDTQYF
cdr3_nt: TGTGCCAGCAGTTTTAGTAGCGGCCCCACAGATACGCAGTATTTT

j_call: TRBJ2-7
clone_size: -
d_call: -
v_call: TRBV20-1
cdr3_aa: CSARDEVSSYEQYF
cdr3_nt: TGCAGTGCTAGAGATGAGGTCAGCTCCTACGAGCAGTACTTC

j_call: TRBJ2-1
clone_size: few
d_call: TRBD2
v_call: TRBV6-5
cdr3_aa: CASSFSGLAGVLEQFF
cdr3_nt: TGTGCCAGCAGTTTTTCGGGACTAGCGGGAGTTCTTGAGCAGTTCTTC

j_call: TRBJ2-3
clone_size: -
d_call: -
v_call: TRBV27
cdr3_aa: CASSLFVGTSTDTQYF
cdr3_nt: TGTGCCAGCAGTTTATTTGTGGGAACTAGCACAGATACGCAGTATTTT

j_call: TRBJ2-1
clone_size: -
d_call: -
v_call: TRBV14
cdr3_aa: CASSQDWGGAYNEQFF
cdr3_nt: TGTGCCAGCAGCCAAGATTGGGGTGGAGCGTACAATGAGCAGTTCTTC

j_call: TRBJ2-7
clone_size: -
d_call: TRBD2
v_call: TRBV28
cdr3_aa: CASSLSGTSGSYEQYF
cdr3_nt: TGTGCCAGCAGTTTATCGGGGACTAGCGGGAGCTACGAGCAGTACTTC

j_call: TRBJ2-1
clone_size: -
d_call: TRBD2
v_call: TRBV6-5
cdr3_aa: CASSYLTSLNEQFF
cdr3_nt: TGTGCCAGCAGTTACTTGACTAGCCTCAATGAGCAGTTCTTC

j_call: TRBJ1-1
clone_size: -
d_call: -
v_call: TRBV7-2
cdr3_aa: CASSETRGGTEAFF
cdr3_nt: TGTGCCAGCAGCGAAACCAGGGGAGGCACTGAAGCTTTCTTT

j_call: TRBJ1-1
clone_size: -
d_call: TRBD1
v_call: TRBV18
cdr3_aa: CASSRFFRDSGNEAFF
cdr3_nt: TGTGCCAGCTCCCGGTTCTTTCGGGACAGTGGTAATGAAGCTTTCTTT

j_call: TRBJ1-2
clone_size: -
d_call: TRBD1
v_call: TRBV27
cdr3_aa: CASSSSPTTGIYGYTF
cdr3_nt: TGTGCCAGCAGTTCCTCACCAACGACAGGGATCTATGGCTACACCTTC

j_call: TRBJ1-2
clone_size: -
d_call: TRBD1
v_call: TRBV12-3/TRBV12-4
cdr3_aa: CASSLARDRGPANYGYTF
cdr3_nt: TGTGCCAGCAGTTTAGCGCGGGACAGGGGGCCAGCTAACTATGGCTACACCTTC

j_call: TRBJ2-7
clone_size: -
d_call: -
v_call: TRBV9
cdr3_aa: CASSVGSVIPTYEQYF
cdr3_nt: TGTGCCAGCAGCGTAGGATCCGTTATTCCCACCTACGAGCAGTACTTC

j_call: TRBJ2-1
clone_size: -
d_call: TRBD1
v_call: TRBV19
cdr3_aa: CASSWGPGGNEQFF
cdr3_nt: TGTGCCAGTAGCTGGGGACCAGGGGGCAATGAGCAGTTCTTC

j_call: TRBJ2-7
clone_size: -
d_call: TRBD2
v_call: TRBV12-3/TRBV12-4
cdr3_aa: CASTLVAAGARSYEQYF
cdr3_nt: TGTGCCAGCACCCTCGTCGCGGCGGGAGCAAGATCCTACGAGCAGTACTTC

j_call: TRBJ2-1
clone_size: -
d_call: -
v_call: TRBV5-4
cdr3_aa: CASSFEHHEQFF
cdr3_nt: TGTGCCAGCAGCTTCGAGCATCATGAGCAGTTCTTC

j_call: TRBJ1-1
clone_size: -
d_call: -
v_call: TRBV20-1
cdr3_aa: CSAPGTDTRDTEAFF
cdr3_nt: TGCAGTGCCCCGGGGACCGACACCCGGGACACTGAAGCTTTCTTT

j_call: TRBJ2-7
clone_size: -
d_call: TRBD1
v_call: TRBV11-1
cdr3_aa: CASSFFRDRVGEQYF
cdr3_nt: TGTGCCAGCAGCTTCTTCCGGGACAGGGTTGGCGAGCAGTACTTC

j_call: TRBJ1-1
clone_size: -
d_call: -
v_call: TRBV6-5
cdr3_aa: CASSYSGGVLLPEAFF
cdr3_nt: TGTGCCAGCAGTTACTCAGGCGGGGTTCTTTTGCCTGAAGCTTTCTTT

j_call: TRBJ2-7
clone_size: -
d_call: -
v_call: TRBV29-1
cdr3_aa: CSASPGVGYEQYF
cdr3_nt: TGCAGCGCCTCTCCGGGGGTGGGGTACGAGCAGTACTTC

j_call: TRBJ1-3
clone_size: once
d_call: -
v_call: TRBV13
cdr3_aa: CASSPDREGTIYF
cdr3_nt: TGTGCCAGCAGCCCGGACCGAGAAGGAACCATATATTTT

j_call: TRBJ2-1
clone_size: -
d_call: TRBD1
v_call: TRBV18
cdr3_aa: CASSPPIQGARDEQFF
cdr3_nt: TGCGCCAGCTCACCACCGATCCAGGGGGCGCGTGATGAGCAGTTCTTC

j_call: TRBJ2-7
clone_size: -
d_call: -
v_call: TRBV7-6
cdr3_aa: CASSSSVSSYEQYF
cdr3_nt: TGTGCCAGCAGCTCTAGCGTTAGCTCCTACGAGCAGTACTTC

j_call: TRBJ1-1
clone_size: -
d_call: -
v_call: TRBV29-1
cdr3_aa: CSVENGRRKSITEAFF
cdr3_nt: TGCAGCGTGGAAAACGGACGGAGGAAATCTATCACTGAAGCTTTCTTT

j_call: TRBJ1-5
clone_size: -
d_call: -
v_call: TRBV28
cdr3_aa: CASSFDRWNQPQHF
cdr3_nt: TGTGCCAGCAGTTTTGACAGATGGAATCAGCCCCAGCATTTT

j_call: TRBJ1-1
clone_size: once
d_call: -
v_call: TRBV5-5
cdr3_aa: CASSLEGKNTEAFF
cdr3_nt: TGTGCCAGCAGCTTGGAGGGGAAGAACACTGAAGCTTTCTTT

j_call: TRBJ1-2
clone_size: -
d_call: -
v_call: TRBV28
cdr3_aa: CASSLDGGGPNYGYTF
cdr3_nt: TGTGCCAGCAGTTTAGACGGGGGGGGCCCTAACTATGGCTACACCTTC

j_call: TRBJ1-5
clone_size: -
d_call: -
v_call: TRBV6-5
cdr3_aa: CASSSAGEPQHF
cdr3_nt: TGTGCCAGCAGTTCCGCAGGAGAGCCCCAGCATTTT

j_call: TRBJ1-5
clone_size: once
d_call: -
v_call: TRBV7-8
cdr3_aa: CASSSLSQWKSNQPQHF
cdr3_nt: TGTGCCAGCAGCTCCCTTTCTCAATGGAAGAGCAATCAGCCCCAGCATTTT

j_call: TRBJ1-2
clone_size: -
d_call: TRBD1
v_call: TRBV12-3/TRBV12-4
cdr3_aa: CASITDRDGYTF
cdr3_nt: TGTGCCAGCATTACGGACAGGGATGGCTACACCTTC

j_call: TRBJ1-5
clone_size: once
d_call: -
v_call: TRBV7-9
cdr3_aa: CASSLAWDQPQHF
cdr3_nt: TGTGCCAGCAGCTTAGCATGGGACCAGCCCCAGCATTTT

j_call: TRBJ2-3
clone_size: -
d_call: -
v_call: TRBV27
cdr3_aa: CASRPDRLSTDTQYF
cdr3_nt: TGTGCCAGCAGACCAGACAGGCTGAGCACAGATACGCAGTATTTT

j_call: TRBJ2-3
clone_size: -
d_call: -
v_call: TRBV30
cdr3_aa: CAWTGGYTDTQYF
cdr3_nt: TGTGCCTGGACCGGGGGCTACACAGATACGCAGTATTTT

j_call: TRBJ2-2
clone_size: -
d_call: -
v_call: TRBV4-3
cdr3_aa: CASSQDPLPDRGSGELFF
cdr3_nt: TGCGCCAGCAGCCAAGATCCCCTACCAGACAGAGGGTCCGGGGAGCTGTTTTTT

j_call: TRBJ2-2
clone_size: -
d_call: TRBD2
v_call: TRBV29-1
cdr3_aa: CSVELAGGPANTGELFF
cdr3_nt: TGCAGCGTTGAACTAGCGGGAGGGCCGGCGAACACCGGGGAGCTGTTTTTT

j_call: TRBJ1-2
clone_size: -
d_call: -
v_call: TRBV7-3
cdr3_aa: CASSDAPGTWNGYTF
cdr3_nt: TGTGCCAGCAGCGATGCCCCCGGGACATGGAATGGCTACACCTTC

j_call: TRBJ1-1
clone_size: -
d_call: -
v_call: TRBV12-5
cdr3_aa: CAGGFGPHTEAFF
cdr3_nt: TGTGCTGGTGGTTTTGGGCCTCACACTGAAGCTTTCTTT

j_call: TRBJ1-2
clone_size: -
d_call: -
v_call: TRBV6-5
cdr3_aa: CASSPWGSGGYTF
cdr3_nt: TGTGCCAGCAGCCCCTGGGGTTCCGGGGGCTACACCTTC

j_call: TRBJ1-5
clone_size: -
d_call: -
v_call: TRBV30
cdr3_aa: CAWSVSVDQPQHF
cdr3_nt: TGTGCCTGGAGTGTTTCAGTAGATCAGCCCCAGCATTTT

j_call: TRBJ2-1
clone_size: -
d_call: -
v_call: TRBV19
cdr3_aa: CASSLDNLSYNEQFF
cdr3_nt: TGTGCCAGTAGCCTAGACAACCTCTCCTACAATGAGCAGTTCTTC

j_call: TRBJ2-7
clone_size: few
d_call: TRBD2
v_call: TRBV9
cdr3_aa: CASSPWGGDPYEQYF
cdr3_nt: TGTGCCAGCAGCCCGTGGGGGGGGGACCCTTACGAGCAGTACTTC

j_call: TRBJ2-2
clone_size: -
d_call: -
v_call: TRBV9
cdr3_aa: CASSVASTGELFF
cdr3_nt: TGTGCCAGCAGCGTAGCATCCACCGGGGAGCTGTTTTTT

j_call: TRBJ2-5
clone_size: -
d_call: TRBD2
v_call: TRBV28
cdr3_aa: CASSLITSGNEEETQYF
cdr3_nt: TGTGCCAGCAGTTTAATAACTAGCGGGAATGAGGAAGAGACCCAGTACTTC

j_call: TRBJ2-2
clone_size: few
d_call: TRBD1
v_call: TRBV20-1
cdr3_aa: CSPGTGDTGELFF
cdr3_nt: TGCAGTCCCGGGACAGGGGACACCGGGGAGCTGTTTTTT

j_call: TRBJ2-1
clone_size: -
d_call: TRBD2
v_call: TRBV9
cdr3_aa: CASSDQGLAGYNEQFF
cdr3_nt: TGTGCCAGCAGCGACCAGGGACTAGCGGGCTACAATGAGCAGTTCTTC

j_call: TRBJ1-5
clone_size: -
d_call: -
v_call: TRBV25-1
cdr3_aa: CASSESGAGDYNQPQHF
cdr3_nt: TGTGCCAGCAGTGAATCCGGGGCAGGGGACTACAATCAGCCCCAGCATTTT

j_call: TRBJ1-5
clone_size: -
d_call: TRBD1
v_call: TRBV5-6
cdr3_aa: CASSPGQDSNQPQHF
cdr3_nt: TGTGCCAGCAGCCCGGGACAGGATAGCAATCAGCCCCAGCATTTT

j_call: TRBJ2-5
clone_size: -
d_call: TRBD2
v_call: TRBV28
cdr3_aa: CASSSRTSLRQETQYF
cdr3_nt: TGTGCCAGCAGTTCAAGGACTAGCCTAAGGCAAGAGACCCAGTACTTC

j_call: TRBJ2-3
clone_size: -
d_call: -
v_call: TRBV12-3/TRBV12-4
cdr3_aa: CASTTGLSDTQYF
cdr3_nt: TGTGCCAGCACCACGGGACTTTCAGATACGCAGTATTTT